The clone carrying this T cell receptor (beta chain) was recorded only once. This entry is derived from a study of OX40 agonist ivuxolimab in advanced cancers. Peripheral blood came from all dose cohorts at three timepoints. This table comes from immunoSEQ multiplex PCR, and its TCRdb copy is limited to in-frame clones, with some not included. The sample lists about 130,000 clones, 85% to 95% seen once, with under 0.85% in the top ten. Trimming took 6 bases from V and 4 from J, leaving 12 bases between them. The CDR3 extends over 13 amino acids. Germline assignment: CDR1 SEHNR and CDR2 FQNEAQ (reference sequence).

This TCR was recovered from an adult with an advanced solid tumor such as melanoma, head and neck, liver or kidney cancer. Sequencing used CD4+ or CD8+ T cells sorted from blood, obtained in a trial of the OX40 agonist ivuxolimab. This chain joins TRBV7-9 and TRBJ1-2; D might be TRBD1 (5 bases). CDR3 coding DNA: TGTGCCAGCAGTCGACTACAGGCCTATGGCTACACCTTC. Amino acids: CASSRLQAYGYTF.